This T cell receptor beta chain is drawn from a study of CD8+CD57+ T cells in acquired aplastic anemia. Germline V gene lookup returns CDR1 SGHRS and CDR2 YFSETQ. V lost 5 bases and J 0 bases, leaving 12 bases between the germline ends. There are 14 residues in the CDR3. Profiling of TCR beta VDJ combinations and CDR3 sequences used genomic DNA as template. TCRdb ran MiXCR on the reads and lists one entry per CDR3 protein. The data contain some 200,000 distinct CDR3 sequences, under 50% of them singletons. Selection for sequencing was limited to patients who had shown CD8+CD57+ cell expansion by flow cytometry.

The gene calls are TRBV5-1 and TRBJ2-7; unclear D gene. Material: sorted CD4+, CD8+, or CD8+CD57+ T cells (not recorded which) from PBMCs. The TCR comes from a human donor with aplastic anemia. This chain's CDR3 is CASSPDSNSYEQYF. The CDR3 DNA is TGCGCCAGCAGTCCTGACTCAAACTCCTACGAGCAGTACTTC. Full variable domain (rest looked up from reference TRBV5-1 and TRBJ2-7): KAGVTQTPRYLIKTRGQQVTLSCSPISGHRSVSWYQQTPGQGLQFLFEYFSETQRNKGNFPGRFSGRQFSNSRSEMNVSTLELGDSALYLCASSPDSNSYEQYFGPGTRLTVT.